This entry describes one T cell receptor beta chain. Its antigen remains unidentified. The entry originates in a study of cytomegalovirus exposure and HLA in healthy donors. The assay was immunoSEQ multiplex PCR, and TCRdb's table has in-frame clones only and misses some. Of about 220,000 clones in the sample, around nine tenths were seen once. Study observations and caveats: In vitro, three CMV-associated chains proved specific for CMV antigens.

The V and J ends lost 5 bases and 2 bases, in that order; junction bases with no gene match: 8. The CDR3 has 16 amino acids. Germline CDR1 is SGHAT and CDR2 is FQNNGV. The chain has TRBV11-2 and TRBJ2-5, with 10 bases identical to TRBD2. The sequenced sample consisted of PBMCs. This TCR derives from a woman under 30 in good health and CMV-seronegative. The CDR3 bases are TGTGCCAGCAGCCGGAGGCGGACTAGCGGACAAGAGACCCAGTACTTC. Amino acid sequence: CASSRRRTSGQETQYF.